The 17 T cell receptor beta chains below come from one sample, sequenced in a study of blood T cell repertoires in COVID-19. Produced via immunoSEQ multiplex PCR; TCRdb's table is partial and in-frame only. The repertoire consists of 350,000 or so clones, with about four fifths occurring once and the leading ten covering 2.5% to 3%. The sample was peripheral blood. Receptor source: a man aged 25-45 years with active or convalescent COVID-19.

This chain joins TRBV19 and TRBJ1-4; maybe TRBD1 (5 bases). CDR3 length equals 13 residues. Germline lookup yields CDR1 LNHDA and CDR2 SQIVND (reference sequence). Trimming removed 9 bases from V and 7 bases from J, with 15 bases in between. The CDR3 sequence: CASRQHLGEKLFF. CDR3 nucleotide sequence: TGTGCCAGCCGACAGCATCTGGGTGAAAAACTGTTTTTT.

V usage is TRBV19 and J usage is TRBJ2-7, with TRBD1 matching over 8 bases. Germline V gene data show CDR1 as LNHDA and CDR2 as SQIVND (reference sequence). The ends lost 6 bases at V and 3 bases at J; junction bases unmatched: 7. CDR3 size: 14 residues. This chain's CDR3 is CASSSDREVYEQYF. In nucleotides, the CDR3 is TGTGCCAGTAGCTCGGACAGGGAAGTCTACGAGCAGTACTTC. Supplemented by reference TRBV19 and TRBJ2-7, the full variable domain reads DGGITQSPKYLFRKEGQNVTLSCEQNLNHDAMYWYRQDPGQGLRLIYYSQIVNDFQKGDIAEGYSVSREKKESFPLTVTSAQKNPTAFYLCASSSDREVYEQYFGPGTRLTVT.

The CDR3 here is CASSFGPKGQGTDTQYF. CDR3 nucleotide sequence: TGTGCCAGCAGTTTTGGACCGAAGGGACAGGGTACAGATACGCAGTATTTT. The chain employs TRBV9 and TRBJ2-3, with 9 bases fitting TRBD1. The germline CDR1 and CDR2 sequences are SGDLS and YYNGEE. The CDR3 runs to 17 residues. J gave up 3 bases and V 5 bases, and 13 bases lay outside the gene matches.

The rearrangement uses TRBV18 and TRBJ2-7, with 9 bases identical to TRBD2. In germline, CDR1 is KGHSH, CDR2 LQKENI. The CDR3 sequence is 15 residues long. With 3 bases clipped from V and 7 bases from J, the junction kept 10 bases outside the gene matches. CDR3 loop: CASSPSGLAGTEQYF. As DNA, the CDR3 is TGTGCCAGCTCACCGTCGGGGCTAGCGGGGACTGAGCAGTACTTC.

The V call is TRBV6-5, the J call TRBJ2-7; the match to TRBD2 covers 12 bases. The V segment lost 6 bases and the J segment 0 bases; nucleotides outside the gene matches: 3. The germline CDR1 and CDR2 sequences are MNHEY and SVGAGI. The CDR3 has 15 amino acids. Here the CDR3 reads CASSRLAGVSYEQYF. CDR3 coding DNA: TGTGCCAGCAGCAGACTAGCGGGAGTCTCCTACGAGCAGTACTTC.

This sequence joins TRBV30 and TRBJ2-3; perhaps TRBD2 as D (5 bases). Germline CDR1 is GTSNPN and CDR2 is SVGIG (reference sequence). V was pared by 0 bases and J by 1 base, with 17 bases between. CDR3 length equals 17 residues. The CDR3 DNA reads as TGTGCCTGGAGTGTAACCGTCCTAGCCTCTCGCACAGATACGCAGTATTTT. Translation gives CAWSVTVLASRTDTQYF.

V usage is TRBV5-8 and J usage is TRBJ2-3; weak D call: TRBD1 (5 bases). The CDR3 covers 12 residues. Per the germline V gene, CDR1 is SGHTS and CDR2 is YDEGEE. The V and J ends lost 7 bases and 5 bases respectively, with 11 bases between them. The CDR3 loop reads CASGAVVDTQYF. As DNA, the CDR3 is TGTGCCAGCGGGGCGGTTGTAGATACGCAGTATTTT.

The chain is built from TRBV6-1 and TRBJ1-6; unclear D gene. The germline CDR1 and CDR2 sequences are MNHNS and SASEGT. V was pared by 2 bases and J by 8 bases, with 13 bases between. This CDR3 has 15 amino acids. The CDR3: CASSEFQDGDSPLHF. Written as DNA, the CDR3 is TGTGCCAGCAGTGAATTTCAGGACGGGGATTCACCCCTCCACTTT.

The rearrangement uses TRBV28 and TRBJ1-1, with 7 bases identical to TRBD1. The ends lost 10 bases at V and 5 bases at J; junction bases unmatched: 16. This CDR3 has 15 amino acids. CDR1 and CDR2 (germline): MDHEN, SYDVKM. Here the CDR3 DNA reads TGTGCCACCACGGAGGCAGGGGGTCTTAGGACTGAAGCTTTCTTT. This translates into CATTEAGGLRTEAFF.

V and J are TRBV18 and TRBJ1-5; D gene uncertain. V was pared by 6 bases and J by 5 bases, with 14 bases between. CDR1 and CDR2 (germline): KGHSH, LQKENI. The CDR3 spans 14 residues. The CDR3 DNA reads as TGTGCCAGCTCGTATCAGGATGGTTATCAGCCCCAGCATTTT. It encodes CASSYQDGYQPQHF.

A single count supports this clone. The V and J genes are TRBV6-5 and TRBJ1-1; 8 bases map to TRBD1. With V trimmed by 7 bases and J by 8 bases, 9 bases remained unmatched. The CDR3 loop spans 13 amino acids. Germline CDR1 is MNHEY and CDR2 is SVGAGI. The CDR3 is CASTEDWTGEAFF. CDR3 DNA: TGTGCCAGCACCGAAGATTGGACAGGGGAAGCTTTCTTT.

This clone has more than one count but fewer than ten. This sequence joins TRBV6-5 and TRBJ2-7; 9 positions agree with TRBD1. The germline V gene has CDR1 MNHEY and CDR2 SVGAGI. CDR3 length: 15 amino acids. V dropped 0 bases and J dropped 7; count of bases not matched to a gene: 7. Written as DNA, the CDR3 is TGTGCCAGCAGTTACTCGCGGACAGGGGCGAGGGAGCAGTACTTC. This gives the protein CASSYSRTGAREQYF.

This chain links TRBV4-1 with TRBJ1-6, with D possibly TRBD1 on 6 matching bases. This CDR3 comprises 20 residues. CDR1 MGHRA and CDR2 YSYEKL come from the germline V gene. V dropped 3 bases and J dropped 10 bases, with 31 bases sitting between them. CDR3 sequence: CASSHKGGVQGPLLGSPLHF. The CDR3 DNA reads as TGCGCCAGCAGCCATAAAGGGGGGGTCCAGGGTCCCCTGCTTGGCTCACCCCTCCACTTT.

The chain employs TRBV7-2 and TRBJ1-1, with unresolved D. The V gene's germline CDR1 is SGHTA and CDR2 FQGNSA. The CDR3 is made up of 15 amino acids. V lost 5 bases and J lost 0, with 13 bases in between. The CDR3 sequence is CASSPSGTMNTEAFF. CDR3 sequence (DNA): TGTGCCAGCAGCCCGTCGGGAACGATGAACACTGAAGCTTTCTTT.

This clone appeared a single time. The chain couples TRBV6-6 to TRBJ1-2; D not certain. The CDR3 has 13 residues. V was shortened by 2 bases and J by 7 bases, with 11 bases between the two germline ends. In germline, CDR1 is MNHNY, CDR2 SVGAGI (reference sequence). The CDR3 region is CASSYGQDRGYTF. The CDR3 bases are TGTGCCAGCAGTTACGGGCAAGACCGTGGCTACACCTTC.

The rearrangement joins TRBV20-1 to TRBJ1-2; TRBD1 matches 7 bases. Germline values: CDR1 DFQATT, CDR2 SNEGSKA (reference sequence). Trimming at V came to 3 bases and at J to 5 bases, leaving 6 bases not matched to a gene. The CDR3 covers 13 residues. For the CDR3, the DNA is TGCAGTGCTAGTGAGGGGGCCGCATATGGCTACACCTTC. Residues: CSASEGAAYGYTF.

The chain uses TRBV7-2 and TRBJ2-3; D gene unclear. V lost 5 bases and J lost 6, with 6 bases in between. The CDR3 is made up of 11 amino acids. The V gene's germline CDR1 is SGHTA and CDR2 FQGNSA. Written as DNA, the CDR3 is TGTGCCAGCAGCCCCCGGGATACGCAGTATTTT. Residues: CASSPRDTQYF.